This entry describes one T cell receptor (beta chain). Its antigen remains unidentified. No per-base quality is available; no much larger clone lies one base away. The sample originates from a study of blood T cell repertoires in COVID-19 (dated by TCRdb to about 2020). Describing the broader study: Samples covering the acute and convalescent phases of COVID-19 were provided by collaborators in the United States, Italy and Spain. The prospective study material was composed of cDNA or gDNA derived from T cells, B-cell-depleted T cells, or PBMCs. Deeply sampled blood TCRbeta repertoires from subjects exposed to, actively infected with, or recovered from COVID-19 were included in the dataset. The repertoires were made available in a free public database intended to serve as a resource for research on the immune response to SARS-CoV-2. Samples came from the ongoing ImmuneRACE study (first 160 participants) plus 1,254 subjects from 6 global collaborators. Sample metadata almost always included a de-identified subject ID, COVID-19 status, age in years and sex. Where available, HLA class I and class II types were obtained from metadata supplied by the sample provider rather than from assay-based typing.

Collaborating institutions collected whole blood in K2EDTA tubes following their own protocols. For TCRbeta analysis, collaborator samples were shipped as frozen whole blood, as isolated PBMCs, or as DNA extracted from either sample type. The immunoSEQ Assay, a bias-controlled multiplex PCR, was used to amplify TCRbeta CDR3 regions from genomic DNA. Turning to the authors' computational methods: Nucleated cell counts per sample were estimated from amplification of reference gene primers within the assay. To quantify the absolute abundance of each unique TCRbeta CDR3 rearrangement, sequence reads were collapsed and filtered. For each sample, productive Simpson clonality was calculated as the square root of Simpson's diversity index over productive rearrangements. In TCRdb, the immuneACCESS table is reduced to in-frame sequences with V and J assigned. These tables do not hold every clone; where another copy was compared, an unresolved V gene accounts for under half, and the others remain unexplained. That table furnishes V, J and clone size, whereas the DNA furnished D and trimming. For this sample there are approximately 96,000 clones; nearly 90% appear just once. The top ten clonotypes cover about 2.7% of the sample.

CDR1 and CDR2 are drawn from the germline V gene: SGHRS, YFSETQ. The junction shows trimming of 6 bases on V and 8 bases on J, plus 17 bases between the germline ends. The CDR3, from cysteine to phenylalanine, totals 13 residues. The kept DNA is CDR3 alone, 39 bases in frame from the first base. General study outcomes and caveats: Clinical and demographic metadata were provided uncurated, with the amount varying by source and participant.

The chain was built from TRBV5-1 and TRBJ1-1; TRBD1 could be the D gene, as 6 bases match. Specimen: peripheral blood. The sequence was collected from a woman over 75 with acute or convalescent COVID-19. CDR3 loop: CASNLMGAREAFF. The bases are TGCGCCAGCAACCTGATGGGGGCTCGAGAAGCTTTCTTT.